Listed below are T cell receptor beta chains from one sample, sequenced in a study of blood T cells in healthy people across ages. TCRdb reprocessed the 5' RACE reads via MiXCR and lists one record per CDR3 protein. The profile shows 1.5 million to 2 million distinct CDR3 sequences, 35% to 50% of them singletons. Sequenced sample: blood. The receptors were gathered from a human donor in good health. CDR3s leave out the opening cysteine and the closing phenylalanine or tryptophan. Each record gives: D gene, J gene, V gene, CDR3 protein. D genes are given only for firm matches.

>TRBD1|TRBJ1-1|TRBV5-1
ASSLEGQGVAEAF
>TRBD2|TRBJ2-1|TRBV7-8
ASIKTSVSSEQF
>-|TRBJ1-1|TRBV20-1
SAPRAGGMNTEAF
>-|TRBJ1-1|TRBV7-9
ASSLGDLRDTEAF
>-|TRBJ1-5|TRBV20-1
SADKGGNSNQPQH
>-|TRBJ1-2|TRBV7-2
ASSYNSRGAVYGYT
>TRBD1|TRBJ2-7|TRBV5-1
TSSTGQSYEQY
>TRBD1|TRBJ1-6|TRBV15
ATSRGSGTVNSPLH
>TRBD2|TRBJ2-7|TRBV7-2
SSGRGASYEQY
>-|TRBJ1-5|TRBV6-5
ASRRMGGQPQH
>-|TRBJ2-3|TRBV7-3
ASGGATTDTQY
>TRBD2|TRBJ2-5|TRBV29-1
SAPLAGGQETQY
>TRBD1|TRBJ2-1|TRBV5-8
ASSFYRGPRDNEQF
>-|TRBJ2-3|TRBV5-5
ASSLISGAPDTQY
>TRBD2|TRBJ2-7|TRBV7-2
ASSLVGGGSSYEQY
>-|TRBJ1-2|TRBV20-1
SGFSVHGYT
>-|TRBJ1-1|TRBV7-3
ASSYDMGGSEAF
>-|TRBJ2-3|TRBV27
ASNPGLGTDTQY
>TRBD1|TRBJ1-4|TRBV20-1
SVPGGQGTEKLF
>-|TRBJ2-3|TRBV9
ASSVEGALEPDTQY
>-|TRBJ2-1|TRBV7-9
ASSHAPGEDEQF
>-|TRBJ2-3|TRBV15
ATSGLSAGTPDTQY
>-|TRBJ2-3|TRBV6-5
ASSFRDSGTQY
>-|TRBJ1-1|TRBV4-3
ASSSAAPGLTEVF
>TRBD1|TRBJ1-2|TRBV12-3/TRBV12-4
ASSDRVANYGYT
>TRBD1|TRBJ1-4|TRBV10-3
AISEAGTGDEKLF
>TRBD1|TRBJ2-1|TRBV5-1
VSRPGTGPYNEQF
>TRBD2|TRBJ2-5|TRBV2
ASILGTRGQETQY
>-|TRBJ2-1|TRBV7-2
ASSSPGVEVNEQF
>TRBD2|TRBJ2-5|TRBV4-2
ASSQESLAGEETQY
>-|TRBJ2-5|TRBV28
ASSPSFGGTQY
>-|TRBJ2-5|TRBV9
ASSTGGVAPREETQY
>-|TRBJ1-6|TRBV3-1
ASSQLEGRSPLH
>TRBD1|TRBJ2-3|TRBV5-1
ASSLAGTGWTDTQY
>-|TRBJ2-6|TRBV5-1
ASRDSTSSGANVLT
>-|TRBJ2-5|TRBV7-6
ASGLWQGPTDQY
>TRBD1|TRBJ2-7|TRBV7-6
ASSLALGTDLNEQY
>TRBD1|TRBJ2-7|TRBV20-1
SALDRGTYEQY
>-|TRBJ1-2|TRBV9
ASNQARAGTEGYT
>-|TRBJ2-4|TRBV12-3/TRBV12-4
ASSSPNSDIQY
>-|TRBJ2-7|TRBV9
ASSVGSTDVYEQY
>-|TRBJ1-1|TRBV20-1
SARDHRVGTEAF
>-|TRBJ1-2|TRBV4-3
ASSQINGQYGYT
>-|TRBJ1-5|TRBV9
ASSDSMAAQPQH
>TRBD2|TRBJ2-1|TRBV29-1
SGQTSGGYNEQF
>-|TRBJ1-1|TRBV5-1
ASSLAGALSGAEAF
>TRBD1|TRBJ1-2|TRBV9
ASSVDALTGPTNYGYT
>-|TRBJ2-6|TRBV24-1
ATSDRSPPLGANVLT